This is a list of T cell receptor beta chains from one sample in a study of beta chain features in type 1 diabetes. Sequencing used immunoSEQ multiplex PCR; TCRdb keeps in-frame clones, though not all of them. This table holds around 430,000 clones, around 30% found once. What was sequenced was naive CD4+ T cells from blood. The receptors come from a man younger than 35 in good health. Each CDR3 is given with its conserved first and last residue. D genes are given only for firm matches. The listing skips clone size in some rows; elsewhere it reads once, few, many or a size class.

D: TRBD2
V: TRBV28
J: TRBJ2-1
size: -
CDR3: CASRVTSGFAYNEQFF
DNA: TGTGCCAGCAGGGTGACTAGCGGGTTTGCCTACAATGAGCAGTTCTTC

D: -
V: TRBV9
J: TRBJ1-5
size: -
CDR3: CASSQTGSNQPQHF
DNA: TGTGCCAGCAGCCAAACAGGGAGCAATCAGCCCCAGCATTTT

D: TRBD2
V: TRBV7-2
J: TRBJ2-7
size: -
CDR3: CASSLVGSAGGYEQYF
DNA: TGTGCCAGCAGCTTAGTGGGGTCGGCGGGAGGCTACGAGCAGTACTTC

D: TRBD1
V: TRBV29-1
J: TRBJ2-7
size: -
CDR3: CSVEKGTGTYEQYF
DNA: TGCAGCGTCGAGAAGGGGACAGGGACCTACGAGCAGTACTTC

D: TRBD1
V: TRBV30
J: TRBJ2-7
size: few
CDR3: CARTKGQGVYEQYF
DNA: TGTGCCCGGACGAAAGGACAGGGCGTTTACGAGCAGTACTTC

D: -
V: TRBV5-6
J: TRBJ2-7
size: few
CDR3: CASSLEISYEQYF
DNA: TGTGCCAGCAGCTTGGAAATCTCCTACGAGCAGTACTTC

D: TRBD2
V: TRBV10-3
J: TRBJ2-7
size: -
CDR3: CAIRLTSGNTYF
DNA: TGTGCCATCAGACTGACTAGCGGGAACACATACTTC

D: TRBD2
V: TRBV15
J: TRBJ2-5
size: few
CDR3: CATSIRAGAQETQYF
DNA: TGTGCCACCAGCATCCGAGCGGGAGCACAAGAGACCCAGTACTTC

D: -
V: TRBV10-3
J: TRBJ2-7
size: -
CDR3: CAISESSGRSYEQYF
DNA: TGTGCCATCAGTGAGTCTAGCGGCAGATCCTACGAGCAGTACTTC

D: -
V: TRBV10-3
J: TRBJ2-3
size: few
CDR3: CAISVRADTQYF
DNA: TGTGCCATCAGTGTACGGGCAGATACGCAGTATTTT